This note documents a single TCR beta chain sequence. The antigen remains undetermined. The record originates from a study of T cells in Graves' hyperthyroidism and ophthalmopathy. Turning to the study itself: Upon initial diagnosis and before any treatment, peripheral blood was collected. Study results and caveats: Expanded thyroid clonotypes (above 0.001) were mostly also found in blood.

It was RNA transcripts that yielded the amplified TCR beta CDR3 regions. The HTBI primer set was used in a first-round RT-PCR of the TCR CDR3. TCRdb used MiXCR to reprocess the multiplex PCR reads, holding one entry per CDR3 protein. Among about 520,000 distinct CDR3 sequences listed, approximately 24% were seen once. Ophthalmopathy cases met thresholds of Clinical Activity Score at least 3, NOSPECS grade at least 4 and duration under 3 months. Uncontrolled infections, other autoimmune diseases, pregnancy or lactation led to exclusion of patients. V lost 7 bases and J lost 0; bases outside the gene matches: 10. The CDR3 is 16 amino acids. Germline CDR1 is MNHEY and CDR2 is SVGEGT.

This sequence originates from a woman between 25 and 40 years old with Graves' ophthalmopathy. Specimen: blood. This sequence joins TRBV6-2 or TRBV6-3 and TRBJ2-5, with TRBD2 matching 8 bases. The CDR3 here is CASILWSGRDQETQYF. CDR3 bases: TGTGCCAGCATCCTATGGAGCGGGAGAGACCAAGAGACCCAGTACTTC.